The 30 T cell receptor beta chains listed next were all sequenced from one sample in a study of TIL therapy for anti-PD-1-resistant metastatic lung cancer. Time point specified: pre-treatment sample, taken before nivolumab and TIL therapy. This was the immunoSEQ v3 assay. Some clones are missing from TCRdb's copy, which holds only in-frame ones; the method was immunoSEQ multiplex PCR. The sample includes some 57,000 clones, around 87% seen only once; the top ten take 2.5% to 3%. The sequencing here drew on blood, taken at baseline. The receptors stem from a person aged 25-85 years with non-small cell lung cancer.

The chain joins TRBV6-5 to TRBJ2-5; tentatively, D is TRBD1 (5 bases). CDR1 is MNHEY and CDR2 is SVGAGI in the germline V gene. Trimming removed 3 bases at V and 1 base at J, with 9 bases between. CDR3 length: 14 residues. In DNA form, the CDR3 reads TGTGCCAGCAGTTATCCCGACAGCCAAGAGACCCAGTACTTC. Its translation: CASSYPDSQETQYF.

The chain joins TRBV6-6 to TRBJ1-4; weak D call: TRBD1 (6 bases). The germline CDR1 and CDR2 sequences are MNHNY and SVGAGI (reference sequence). The CDR3 spans 12 residues. V dropped 9 bases and J dropped 7 bases, with 12 bases sitting between them. DNA for the CDR3: TGTGCCAGTCAGGGGATTGGTGAAAAACTGTTTTTT. As protein: CASQGIGEKLFF.

This clone was observed a handful of times. The chain has TRBV10-3 and TRBJ1-1; TRBD1 is a possible D gene (5 bases). The CDR3 is made up of 15 amino acids. The germline V gene encodes CDR1 ENHRY and CDR2 SYGVKD. V was pared by 6 bases and J by 3 bases, with 17 bases between. In nucleotides, the CDR3 is TGTGCCATCAGCAGCTGGGGACGGGAGGACACTGAAGCTTTCTTT. This encodes CAISSWGREDTEAFF.

J is TRBJ1-3 and V is TRBV5-4; 8 bases agree with TRBD1. Germline CDR1 and CDR2: SGHNT and YYREEE (reference sequence). There are 14 residues in the CDR3. J gave up 5 bases and V 3 bases, and 4 bases lay outside the gene matches. This chain's CDR3 is CASSSGQGRNTIYF. The CDR3 nucleotides read TGTGCCAGCAGCTCCGGACAGGGTCGAAACACCATATATTTT. Together with reference TRBV5-4 and TRBJ1-3, the CDR3 gives the full variable domain: ETGVTQSPTHLIKTRGQQVTLRCSSQSGHNTVSWYQQALGQGPQFIFQYYREEENGRGNFPPRFSGLQFPNYSSELNVNALELDDSALYLCASSSGQGRNTIYFGEGSWLTVV.

This clone has a handful of counts. The chain links TRBV4-2 to TRBJ1-6, with a tentative D call TRBD1 (5 bases). Trimming took 4 bases from V and 0 from J, leaving 19 bases between them. CDR1 is LGHNA and CDR2 is YNFKEQ in the germline V gene. This CDR3 is built from 19 residues. This chain's CDR3 is CASSPGHGRQGSYNSPLHF. In DNA form, the CDR3 reads TGTGCCAGCAGCCCCGGACATGGGAGGCAGGGCTCCTATAATTCACCCCTCCACTTT.

This clone occurred a few times. The chain couples TRBV28 to TRBJ1-3; no clear D gene. The CDR3 runs 14 residues. CDR1 is MDHEN, CDR2 SYDVKM, per germline. With 2 bases removed from V and 2 bases from J, the gap between germline ends came to 7 bases. CDR3 loop: CASSLHHTGNTIYF. The DNA of the CDR3 is TGTGCCAGCAGTTTACACCACACTGGAAACACCATATATTTT.

The CDR3 protein is CASSEEGGQGSGYTF. CDR3 coding DNA: TGTGCCAGCAGTGAAGAGGGGGGCCAGGGGAGCGGCTACACCTTC. V usage is TRBV6-1 and J usage is TRBJ1-2, with D tentatively TRBD1 (6 bases). The CDR3 spans 15 residues. V dropped 1 base and J dropped 8 bases, with 17 bases sitting between them. Germline CDR1 reads MNHNS; CDR2 reads SASEGT.

The chain employs TRBV27 and TRBJ1-1, with D possibly being TRBD1 (6 bases). Per the germline V gene, CDR1 is MNHEY and CDR2 is SMNVEV (reference sequence). The V end was cut by 1 base, the J end by 1 base, with 10 bases between. CDR3 length equals 15 residues. CDR3 amino acids: CASSLFGRGNTEAFF. In DNA, the CDR3 is TGTGCCAGCAGTTTATTTGGCAGGGGGAACACTGAAGCTTTCTTT.

The sample holds a few counts of this clone. The chain couples TRBV7-9 to TRBJ2-2; the D is unclear. Between the trimmed V and J ends, which lost 0 bases and 1 base, there was a span of 6 bases. This CDR3 has 15 residues. Per germline, CDR1 SEHNR and CDR2 FQNEAQ (reference sequence). DNA for the CDR3: TGTGCCAGCAGCTTAGCCCTGGGGAACACCGGGGAGCTGTTTTTT. Amino acids: CASSLALGNTGELFF.

The rearrangement uses TRBV18 and TRBJ2-5; 7 bases line up with TRBD1. Germline V gives CDR1 KGHSH, CDR2 LQKENI. Trimming took 6 bases from V and 4 from J; bases not matched to a gene: 5. This CDR3 region has 13 residues. The CDR3 coding sequence is TGTGCCAGCTCGTCGGGACAGAGAGAGACCCAGTACTTC. It translates to CASSSGQRETQYF. Filled out from reference TRBV18 and TRBJ2-5, the complete variable domain reads NAGVMQNPRHLVRRRGQEARLRCSPMKGHSHVYWYRQLPEEGLKFMVYLQKENIIDESGMPKERFSAEFPKEGPSILRIQQVVRGDSAAYFCASSSGQRETQYFGPGTRLLVL.

The chain links TRBV5-4 to TRBJ2-1; 9 positions agree with TRBD2. Germline trimming cut 10 bases from V and 6 bases from J; bases unmatched to any gene: 8. The CDR3 length is 13 residues. Germline V CDR1 and CDR2: SGHNT, YYREEE (reference sequence). The CDR3 protein is CAAGLAGPNEQFF. For the CDR3, the DNA is TGTGCCGCGGGGCTAGCGGGACCCAATGAGCAGTTCTTC.

The V and J genes are TRBV27 and TRBJ2-7, with D possibly matching TRBD2 (6 bases). The CDR3 totals 15 residues. V was trimmed by 2 bases and J by 0 bases, leaving 11 bases between them. Germline V gene data show CDR1 as MNHEY and CDR2 as SMNVEV (reference sequence). As DNA, the CDR3 is TGTGCCAGCAGTTTAAAAGGACTAACCTCCTACGAGCAGTACTTC. Amino acids: CASSLKGLTSYEQYF.

This rearrangement joins TRBV21-1 to TRBJ1-3; TRBD1 is the table's D call and was not checked against the DNA. TRBV21-1 is assigned pseudogene status. This CDR3 spans 19 amino acids. The CDR3 nucleotides read TGTGCCAGCAGCAAAGATTTGAATTGTTCAGGGGTCATGGGAAACACCATATATTTT. Its translation is CASSKDLNCSGVMGNTIYF.

The chain is built from TRBV6-5 and TRBJ1-5, with D possibly being TRBD1 (6 bases). Germline CDR1 and CDR2: MNHEY and SVGAGI. The V end was cut by 11 bases, the J end by 3 bases, with 20 bases between. The CDR3 spans 15 residues. In DNA form, the CDR3 reads TGTGCCGGGGGCAGGGACGGAGGAATCAATCAGCCCCAGCATTTT. Residues: CAGGRDGGINQPQHF.

The chain carries TRBV2 and TRBJ1-2; weak D call: TRBD1 (6 bases). The CDR3 runs 13 residues. CDR1 and CDR2 from the germline V gene are SNHLY and FYNNEI. V lost 6 bases and J 3 bases, leaving 11 bases between the germline ends. The DNA for the CDR3 is TGTGCCAGCAGACAGGGTAGTGACTATGGCTACACCTTC. As protein: CASRQGSDYGYTF. Full variable domain (rest looked up from reference TRBV2 and TRBJ1-2): EPEVTQTPSHQVTQMGQEVILRCVPISNHLYFYWYRQILGQKVEFLVSFYNNEISEKSEIFDDQFSVERPDGSNFTLKIRSTKLEDSAMYFCASRQGSDYGYTFGSGTRLTVV.

The chain joins TRBV11-2 to TRBJ1-2, with D tentatively TRBD1 (5 bases). Germline CDR1 reads SGHAT; CDR2 reads FQNNGV. Trimming left V 5 bases short and J 0 bases short, with 10 bases between. This CDR3 has 14 amino acids. The CDR3 protein is CASSRDGANYGYTF. CDR3 in DNA: TGTGCCAGCAGCCGGGACGGCGCTAACTATGGCTACACCTTC.

The V gene is TRBV2, the J gene TRBJ2-3; D not resolved. V shed 3 bases and J shed 3 bases, with 4 bases lying between them. Per the germline V gene, CDR1 is SNHLY and CDR2 is FYNNEI. This CDR3 is 12 amino acids long. The CDR3 loop reads CASSEATDTQYF. The CDR3 nucleotides read TGTGCCAGCAGTGAGGCTACAGATACGCAGTATTTT.

The genes are TRBV2 and TRBJ2-1, with 9 bases matching TRBD1. V shed 6 bases, J shed 5 bases, and the junction held 8 bases outside the gene matches. Germline V CDR1 and CDR2: SNHLY, FYNNEI. The CDR3 is made up of 15 amino acids. The CDR3 nucleotides are TGTGCCAGCAGAGCTGAGACAGGGGGAAACAATGAGCAGTTCTTC. Residues: CASRAETGGNNEQFF.

The chain joins TRBV27 to TRBJ2-1; D is unresolved. The V gene's germline CDR1 is MNHEY and CDR2 SMNVEV (reference sequence). Deletions cut 6 bases from V and 0 bases from J, with 15 bases between. The CDR3 runs to 16 residues. The CDR3 DNA sequence: TGTGCCAGCAGCATGGGAACCTTGAGCTCCTACAATGAGCAGTTCTTC. Its translation: CASSMGTLSSYNEQFF.

The V gene is TRBV3-1 (or the pseudogene TRBV3-2), the J gene TRBJ2-1, with TRBD2 identical over 7 bases. The germline CDR1 and CDR2 sequences are LGHDT and YNNKEL (reference sequence). The CDR3 covers 17 residues. V dropped 4 bases and J dropped 8; count of bases not matched to a gene: 17. CDR3 region: CASSPRAPSGAADEQFF. The DNA for the CDR3 is TGTGCCAGCAGCCCGCGGGCCCCTAGCGGAGCTGCGGATGAGCAGTTCTTC.

This chain joins TRBV2 and TRBJ2-2; 11 bases line up with TRBD2. The V gene end was trimmed by 4 bases and the J gene end by 10 bases; junction bases not matched to a gene: 8. CDR3 length: 15 residues. CDR1 and CDR2 from the germline V gene are SNHLY and FYNNEI. For the CDR3, the DNA is TGTGCCAGCAGTGTGCTAGCGGGGGGCCCGACGGAGCTGTTTTTT. Its translation: CASSVLAGGPTELFF. Full variable domain (rest looked up from reference TRBV2 and TRBJ2-2): EPEVTQTPSHQVTQMGQEVILRCVPISNHLYFYWYRQILGQKVEFLVSFYNNEISEKSEIFDDQFSVERPDGSNFTLKIRSTKLEDSAMYFCASSVLAGGPTELFFGEGSRLTVL.

CDR3 coding DNA: TGTGCCAGCAGCCAAGATCTCCCCATGGGTCTAGCGGGAGGGAGCTCCTACAATGAGCAGTTCTTC. Its protein product is CASSQDLPMGLAGGSSYNEQFF. The chain combines TRBV3-1 (or the pseudogene TRBV3-2) with TRBJ2-1, with 12 positions matching TRBD2. Per the germline V gene, CDR1 is LGHDT and CDR2 is YNNKEL (reference sequence). This CDR3 is built from 22 residues. V shed 0 bases, J shed 0 bases, and the junction held 15 bases outside the gene matches.

The chain uses TRBV19 and TRBJ2-6, with D uncertain. There are 14 residues in the CDR3. Trimming left V 10 bases short and J 3 bases short, with 13 bases between. Per the germline V gene, CDR1 is LNHDA and CDR2 is SQIVND (reference sequence). The DNA of the CDR3 is TGTGCCACTACCGAGGCGTTTGGGGCCAACGTCCTGACTTTC. This gives the protein CATTEAFGANVLTF. The variable domain in full, with the rest retrieved from reference TRBV19 and TRBJ2-6, is DGGITQSPKYLFRKEGQNVTLSCEQNLNHDAMYWYRQDPGQGLRLIYYSQIVNDFQKGDIAEGYSVSREKKESFPLTVTSAQKNPTAFYLCATTEAFGANVLTFGAGSRLTVL.

DNA of the CDR3: TGTGCCAGCAGCTCAGTAGCGGGATCCCTCGAGCAGTACTTC. Translating gives CASSSVAGSLEQYF. The chain combines TRBV27 with TRBJ2-7, with 8 bases that match TRBD2. CDR1 is MNHEY, CDR2 SMNVEV, per germline (reference sequence). Trimming removed 6 bases from V and 6 bases from J; junction bases left unmatched: 10. The CDR3 contains 14 residues.

The chain employs TRBV30 and TRBJ1-2, with D possibly being TRBD1 (6 bases). The CDR3 length is 14 residues. CDR1 is GTSNPN and CDR2 is SVGIG in the germline V gene (reference sequence). The V end lost 1 base, the J end lost 4 bases, and 13 bases lay between the germline ends. CDR3 loop: CAWSAQGPAYGYTF. CDR3 DNA: TGTGCCTGGAGTGCGCAGGGGCCGGCCTATGGCTACACCTTC.

This chain uses TRBV5-6 with TRBJ2-7; D unclear. CDR3 size: 12 residues. V was clipped by 0 bases and J by 3 bases, with 4 bases between them. Germline values: CDR1 SGHDT, CDR2 YYEEEE. CDR3 coding DNA: TGTGCCAGCAGCTTGGATGTCTACGAGCAGTACTTC. It encodes CASSLDVYEQYF.

This clone was observed once. The J gene is TRBJ2-5, the V gene TRBV6-1; a weak D match, TRBD2 (5 bases). The CDR3 has 16 amino acids. The V end lost 0 bases, the J end lost 3 bases, and 14 bases lay between the germline ends. Germline V CDR1 and CDR2: MNHNS, SASEGT. This CDR3 reads CASSEALSSVKETQYF. Written as DNA, the CDR3 is TGTGCCAGCAGTGAAGCCTTGAGTAGCGTCAAAGAGACCCAGTACTTC.

This chain connects TRBV19 to TRBJ1-2; a weak D match, TRBD1 (5 bases). CDR1 and CDR2 (germline): LNHDA, SQIVND (reference sequence). The CDR3 is 14 residues long. The V end was cut by 3 bases, the J end by 3 bases, with 11 bases between. Here the CDR3 reads CASSMPDTYYGYTF. CDR3 in DNA: TGTGCCAGTAGTATGCCGGACACATACTATGGCTACACCTTC.

The chain uses TRBV27 and TRBJ2-1, with 7 bases fitting TRBD1. CDR1 is MNHEY and CDR2 is SMNVEV in the germline V gene (reference sequence). This CDR3 is 16 amino acids long. The ends lost 3 bases at V and 4 bases at J; junction bases unmatched: 9. CDR3 coding DNA: TGTGCCAGCAGTTTGTTTCCGGACAGGTTATACAATGAGCAGTTCTTC. Translation gives CASSLFPDRLYNEQFF.

This chain links TRBV5-6 with TRBJ2-7; TRBD1 matches at 8 bases. Germline CDR1 reads SGHDT; CDR2 reads YYEEEE. The CDR3 is 17 amino acids. After removal of 0 bases from V and 3 bases from J, the junction contained 11 bases not matched to a gene. This chain's CDR3 is CASSLAGGVLIDYEQYF. The CDR3 DNA reads as TGTGCCAGCAGCTTGGCAGGGGGCGTCTTAATCGACTACGAGCAGTACTTC.